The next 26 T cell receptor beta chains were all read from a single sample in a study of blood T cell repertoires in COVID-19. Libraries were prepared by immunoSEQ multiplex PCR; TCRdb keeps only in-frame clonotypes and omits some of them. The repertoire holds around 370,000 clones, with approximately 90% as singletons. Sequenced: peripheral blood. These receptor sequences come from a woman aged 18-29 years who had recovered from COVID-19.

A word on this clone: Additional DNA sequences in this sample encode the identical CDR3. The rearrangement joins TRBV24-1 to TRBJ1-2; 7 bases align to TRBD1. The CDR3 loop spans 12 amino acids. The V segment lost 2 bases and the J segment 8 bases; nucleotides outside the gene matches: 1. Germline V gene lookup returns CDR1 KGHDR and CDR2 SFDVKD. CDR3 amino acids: CATSDSGGGYTF. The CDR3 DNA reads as TGTGCCACCAGTGATTCAGGGGGAGGCTACACCTTC.

CDR3 residues: CASLTGRTASGNTIYF. The CDR3 DNA follows: TGTGCCAGCCTCACGGGTCGGACAGCCTCTGGAAACACCATATATTTT. The chain combines TRBV5-8 with TRBJ1-3, with D maybe TRBD1 (6 bases). Germline lookup yields CDR1 SGHTS and CDR2 YDEGEE. This CDR3 region has 16 residues. Trimming took off 7 bases at V and 0 bases at J, with 17 bases between the two ends.

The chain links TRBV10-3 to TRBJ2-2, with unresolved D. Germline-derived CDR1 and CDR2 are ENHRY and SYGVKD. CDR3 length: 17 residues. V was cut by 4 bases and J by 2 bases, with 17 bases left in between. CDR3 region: CAISAILSNSNTGELFF. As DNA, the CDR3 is TGTGCCATCAGTGCCATCTTGAGTAATTCTAACACCGGGGAGCTGTTTTTT.

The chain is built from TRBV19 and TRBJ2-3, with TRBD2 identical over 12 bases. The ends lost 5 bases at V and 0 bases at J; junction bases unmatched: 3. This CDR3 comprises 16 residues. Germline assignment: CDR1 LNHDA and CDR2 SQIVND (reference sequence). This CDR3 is CASSPLAGGSTDTQYF. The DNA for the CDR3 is TGTGCCAGTAGTCCCCTAGCGGGAGGGAGCACAGATACGCAGTATTTT. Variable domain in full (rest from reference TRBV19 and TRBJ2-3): DGGITQSPKYLFRKEGQNVTLSCEQNLNHDAMYWYRQDPGQGLRLIYYSQIVNDFQKGDIAEGYSVSREKKESFPLTVTSAQKNPTAFYLCASSPLAGGSTDTQYFGPGTRLTVL.

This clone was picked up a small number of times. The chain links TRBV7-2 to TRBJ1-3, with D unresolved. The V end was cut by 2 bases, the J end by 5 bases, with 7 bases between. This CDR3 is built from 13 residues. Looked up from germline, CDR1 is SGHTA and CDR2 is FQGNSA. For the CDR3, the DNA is TGTGCCAGCAGCTTATTAGTCCGAAACACCATATATTTT. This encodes CASSLLVRNTIYF.

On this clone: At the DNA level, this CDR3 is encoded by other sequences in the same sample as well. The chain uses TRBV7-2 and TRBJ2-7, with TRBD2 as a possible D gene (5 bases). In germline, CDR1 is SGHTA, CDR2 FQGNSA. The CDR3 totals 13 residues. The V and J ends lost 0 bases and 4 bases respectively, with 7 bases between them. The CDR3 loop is CASSLAPGYEQYV. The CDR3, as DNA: TGTGCCAGCAGCTTAGCGCCGGGGTACGAGCAGTACGTC.

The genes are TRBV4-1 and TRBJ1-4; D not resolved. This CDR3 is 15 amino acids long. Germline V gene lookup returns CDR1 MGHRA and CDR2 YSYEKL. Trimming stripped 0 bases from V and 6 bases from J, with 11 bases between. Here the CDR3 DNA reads TGCGCCAGCAGCCAAGATAGAGGCTCATATGAAAAACTGTTTTTT. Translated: CASSQDRGSYEKLFF.

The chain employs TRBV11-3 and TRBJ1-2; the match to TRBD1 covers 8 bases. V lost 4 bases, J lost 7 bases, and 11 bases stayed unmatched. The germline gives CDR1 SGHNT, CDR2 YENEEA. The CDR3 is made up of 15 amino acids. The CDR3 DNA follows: TGTGCCAGCAGCTCCCGAGGGCAGGGGGCAGGTGGCTACACCTTC. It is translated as CASSSRGQGAGGYTF.

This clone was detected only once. The CDR3 loop is CASSSSGSNEQYV. The CDR3 nucleotides read TGTGCCAGCTCGTCTAGCGGGTCCAACGAGCAGTACGTC. This rearrangement joins TRBV18 to TRBJ2-7; 8 bases are shared with TRBD2. The CDR3 spans 13 residues. The V segment lost 6 bases and the J segment 5 bases; nucleotides outside the gene matches: 6. CDR1 KGHSH and CDR2 LQKENI come from the germline V gene.

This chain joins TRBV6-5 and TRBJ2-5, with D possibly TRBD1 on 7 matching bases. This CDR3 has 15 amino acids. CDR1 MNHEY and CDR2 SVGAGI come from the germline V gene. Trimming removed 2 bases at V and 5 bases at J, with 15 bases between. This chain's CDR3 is CASSYGRGVGETQYF. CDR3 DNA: TGTGCCAGCAGTTACGGCAGGGGGGTTGGGGAGACCCAGTACTTC.

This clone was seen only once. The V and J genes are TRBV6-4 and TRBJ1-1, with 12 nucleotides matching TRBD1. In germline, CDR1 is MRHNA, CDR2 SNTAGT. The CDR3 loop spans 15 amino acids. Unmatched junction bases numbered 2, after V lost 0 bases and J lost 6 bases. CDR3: CASSDSGQGASEAFF. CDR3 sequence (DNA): TGTGCCAGCAGTGACTCGGGACAGGGGGCTTCTGAAGCTTTCTTT.

This chain's CDR3 is CASSLTGTGKYGYTF. CDR3 DNA: TGTGCCAGCAGCTTGACCGGGACAGGGAAATATGGCTACACCTTC. This rearrangement joins TRBV9 to TRBJ1-2; 9 bases map to TRBD1. The CDR3 is 15 residues long. Germline V lookup: CDR1 SGDLS, CDR2 YYNGEE. With V trimmed by 4 bases and J by 5 bases, 9 bases remained unmatched.

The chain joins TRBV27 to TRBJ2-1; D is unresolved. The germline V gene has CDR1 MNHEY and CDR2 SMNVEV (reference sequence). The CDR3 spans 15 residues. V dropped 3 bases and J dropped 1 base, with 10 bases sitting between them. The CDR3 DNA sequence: TGTGCCAGCAGTTTCCGTCCTCCTTCCTACAATGAGCAGTTCTTC. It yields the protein CASSFRPPSYNEQFF.

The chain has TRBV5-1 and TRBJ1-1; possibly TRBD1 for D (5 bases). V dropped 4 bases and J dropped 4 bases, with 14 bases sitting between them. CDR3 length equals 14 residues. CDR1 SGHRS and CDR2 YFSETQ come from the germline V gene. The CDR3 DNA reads TGCGCCAGCAGCGAGACCCGGAGGGGCACTGAAGCTTTCTTT. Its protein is CASSETRRGTEAFF.

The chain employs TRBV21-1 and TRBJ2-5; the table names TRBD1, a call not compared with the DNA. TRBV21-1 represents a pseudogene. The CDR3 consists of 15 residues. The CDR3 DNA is TGTGCCAGCAGCAAAATTGCAGGGCTCGGGGAGACCCAGTACTTC. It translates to CASSKIAGLGETQYF.

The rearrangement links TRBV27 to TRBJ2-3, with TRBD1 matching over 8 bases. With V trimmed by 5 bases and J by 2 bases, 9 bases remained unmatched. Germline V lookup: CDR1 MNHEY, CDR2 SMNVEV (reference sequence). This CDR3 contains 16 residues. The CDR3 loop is CASSQRQGISTDTQYF. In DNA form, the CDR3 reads TGTGCCAGCAGTCAGAGACAGGGGATTTCCACAGATACGCAGTATTTT.

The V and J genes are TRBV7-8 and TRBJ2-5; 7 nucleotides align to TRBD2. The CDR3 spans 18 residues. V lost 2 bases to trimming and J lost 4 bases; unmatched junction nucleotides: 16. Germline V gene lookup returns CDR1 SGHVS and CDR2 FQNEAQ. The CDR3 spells CASSLRASGLVDGETQYF. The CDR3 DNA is TGTGCCAGCAGCTTACGGGCTAGCGGCCTGGTGGATGGAGAGACCCAGTACTTC. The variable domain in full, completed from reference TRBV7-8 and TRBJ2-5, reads GAGVSQSPRYKVAKRGQDVALRCDPISGHVSLFWYQQALGQGPEFLTYFQNEAQLDKSGLPSDRFFAERPEGSVSTLKIQRTQQEDSAVYLCASSLRASGLVDGETQYFGPGTRLLVL.

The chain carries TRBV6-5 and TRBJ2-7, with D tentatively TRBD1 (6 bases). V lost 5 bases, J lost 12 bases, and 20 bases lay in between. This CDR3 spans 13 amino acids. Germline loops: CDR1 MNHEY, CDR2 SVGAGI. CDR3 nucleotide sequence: TGTGCCAGCAGTCCCGAGGAGACAGGCTCGCGGTACGTC. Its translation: CASSPEETGSRYV.

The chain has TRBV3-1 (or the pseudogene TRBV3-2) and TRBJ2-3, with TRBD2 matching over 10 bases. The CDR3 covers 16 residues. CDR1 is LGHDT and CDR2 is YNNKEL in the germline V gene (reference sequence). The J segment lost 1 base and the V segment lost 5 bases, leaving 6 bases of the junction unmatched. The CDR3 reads CASSVPGLARTDTQYF. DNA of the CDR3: TGTGCCAGCAGCGTCCCGGGACTAGCGCGCACAGATACGCAGTATTTT.

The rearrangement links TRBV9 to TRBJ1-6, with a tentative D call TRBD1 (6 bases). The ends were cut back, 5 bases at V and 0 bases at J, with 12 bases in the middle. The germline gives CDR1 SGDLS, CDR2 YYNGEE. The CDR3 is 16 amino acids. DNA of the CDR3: TGTGCCAGCAGTCCTACAGGGAGCTCCTATAATTCACCCCTCCACTTT. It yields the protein CASSPTGSSYNSPLHF.

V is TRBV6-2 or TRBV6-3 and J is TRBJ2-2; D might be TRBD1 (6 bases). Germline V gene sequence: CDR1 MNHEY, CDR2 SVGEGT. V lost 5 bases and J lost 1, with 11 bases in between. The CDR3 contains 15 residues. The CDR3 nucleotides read TGTGCCAGCAGTAGGACAGTAAAGAACACCGGGGAGCTGTTTTTT. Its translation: CASSRTVKNTGELFF.

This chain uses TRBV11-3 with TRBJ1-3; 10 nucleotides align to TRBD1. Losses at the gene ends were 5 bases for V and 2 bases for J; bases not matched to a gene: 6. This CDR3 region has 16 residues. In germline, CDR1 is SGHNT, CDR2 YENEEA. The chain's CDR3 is CASSPGQGVPGNTIYF. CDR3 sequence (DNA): TGTGCCAGCAGCCCCGGACAGGGGGTCCCTGGAAACACCATATATTTT.

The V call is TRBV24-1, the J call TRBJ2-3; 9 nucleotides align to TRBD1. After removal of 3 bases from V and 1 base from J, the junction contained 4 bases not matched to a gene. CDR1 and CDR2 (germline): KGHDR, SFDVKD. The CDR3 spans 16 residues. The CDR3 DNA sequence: TGTGCCACCAGTGATCCTTGGACAGGGGGCACAGATACGCAGTATTTT. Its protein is CATSDPWTGGTDTQYF.

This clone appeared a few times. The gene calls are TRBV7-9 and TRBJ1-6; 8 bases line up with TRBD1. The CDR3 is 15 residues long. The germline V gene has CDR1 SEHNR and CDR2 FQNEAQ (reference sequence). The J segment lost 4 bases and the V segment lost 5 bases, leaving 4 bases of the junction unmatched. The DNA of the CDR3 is TGTGCCAGCAGCCAGGGACAGGATTATAATTCACCCCTCCACTTT. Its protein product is CASSQGQDYNSPLHF.

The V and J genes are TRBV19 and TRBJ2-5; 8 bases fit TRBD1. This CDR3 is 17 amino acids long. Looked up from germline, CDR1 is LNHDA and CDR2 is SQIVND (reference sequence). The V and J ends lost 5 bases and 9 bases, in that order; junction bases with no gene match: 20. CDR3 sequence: CASSPGQGFNTPRAQYF. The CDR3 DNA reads TGTGCCAGTAGTCCTGGACAGGGTTTCAATACCCCGAGGGCCCAGTACTTC.

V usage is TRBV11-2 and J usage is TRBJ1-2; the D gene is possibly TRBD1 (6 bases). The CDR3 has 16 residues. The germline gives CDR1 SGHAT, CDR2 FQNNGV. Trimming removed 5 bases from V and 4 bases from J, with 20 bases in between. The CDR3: CASSPRFKQGSYGYTF. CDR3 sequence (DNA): TGTGCCAGCAGCCCGCGATTTAAACAGGGATCCTATGGCTACACCTTC.